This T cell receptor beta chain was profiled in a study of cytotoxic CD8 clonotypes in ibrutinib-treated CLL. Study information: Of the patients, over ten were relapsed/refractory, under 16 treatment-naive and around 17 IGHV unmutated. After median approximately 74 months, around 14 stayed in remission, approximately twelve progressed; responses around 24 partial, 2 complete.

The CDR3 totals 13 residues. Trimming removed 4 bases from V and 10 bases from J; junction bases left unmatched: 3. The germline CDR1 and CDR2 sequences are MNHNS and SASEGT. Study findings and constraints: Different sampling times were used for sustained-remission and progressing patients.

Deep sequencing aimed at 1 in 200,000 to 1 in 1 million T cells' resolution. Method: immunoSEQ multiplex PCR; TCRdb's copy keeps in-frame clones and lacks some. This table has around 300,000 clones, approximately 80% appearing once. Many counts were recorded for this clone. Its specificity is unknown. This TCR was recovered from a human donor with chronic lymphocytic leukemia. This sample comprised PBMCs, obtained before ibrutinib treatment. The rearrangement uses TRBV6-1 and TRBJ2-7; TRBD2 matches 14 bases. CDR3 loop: CASSAGTSGRQYF. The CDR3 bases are TGTGCCAGCAGTGCAGGGACTAGCGGGAGACAGTACTTC.